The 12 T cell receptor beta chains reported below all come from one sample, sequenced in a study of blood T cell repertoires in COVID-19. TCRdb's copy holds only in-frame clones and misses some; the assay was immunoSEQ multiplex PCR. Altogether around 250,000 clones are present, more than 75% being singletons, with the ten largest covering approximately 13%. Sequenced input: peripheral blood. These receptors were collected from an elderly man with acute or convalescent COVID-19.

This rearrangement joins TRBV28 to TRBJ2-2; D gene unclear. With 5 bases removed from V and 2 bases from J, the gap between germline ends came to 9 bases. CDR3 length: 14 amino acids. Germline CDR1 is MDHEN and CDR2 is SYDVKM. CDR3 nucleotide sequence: TGTGCCAGCAGTCCTCACTCTAACACCGGGGAGCTGTTTTTT. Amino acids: CASSPHSNTGELFF.

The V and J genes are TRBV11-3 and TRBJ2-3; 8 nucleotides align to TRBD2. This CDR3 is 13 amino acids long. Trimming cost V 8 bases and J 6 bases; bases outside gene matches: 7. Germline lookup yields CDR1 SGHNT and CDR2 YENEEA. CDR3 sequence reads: CASGSSGGDTQYF. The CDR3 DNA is TGTGCCAGCGGATCATCGGGGGGGGATACGCAGTATTTT.

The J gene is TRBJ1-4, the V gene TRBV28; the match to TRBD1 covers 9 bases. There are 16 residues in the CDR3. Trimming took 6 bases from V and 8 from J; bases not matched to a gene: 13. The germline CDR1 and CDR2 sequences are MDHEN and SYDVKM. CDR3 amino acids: CASRLLPGQGEEKLFF. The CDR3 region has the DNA TGTGCCAGCAGGCTTCTTCCGGGACAGGGCGAGGAAAAACTGTTTTTT.

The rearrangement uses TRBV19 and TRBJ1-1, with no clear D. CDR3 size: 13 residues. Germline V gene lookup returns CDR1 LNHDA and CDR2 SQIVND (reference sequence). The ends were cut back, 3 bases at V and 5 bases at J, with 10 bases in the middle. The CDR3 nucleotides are TGTGCCAGTAGTATGCGGGTGGGGACTGAAGCTTTCTTT. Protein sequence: CASSMRVGTEAFF.

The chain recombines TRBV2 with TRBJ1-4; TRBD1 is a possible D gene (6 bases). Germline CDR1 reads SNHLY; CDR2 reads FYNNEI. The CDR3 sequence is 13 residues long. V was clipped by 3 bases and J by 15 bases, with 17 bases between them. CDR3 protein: CASSDLWEQGMFF. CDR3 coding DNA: TGTGCCAGCAGTGACCTCTGGGAGCAGGGGATGTTTTTT.

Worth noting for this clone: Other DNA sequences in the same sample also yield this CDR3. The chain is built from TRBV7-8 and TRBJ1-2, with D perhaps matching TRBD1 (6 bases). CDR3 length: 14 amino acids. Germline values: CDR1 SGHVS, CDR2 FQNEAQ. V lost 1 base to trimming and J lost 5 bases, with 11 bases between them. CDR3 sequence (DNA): TGTGCCAGCAGCTTAGAGACAGGAAATTATGGCTACACCTTC. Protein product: CASSLETGNYGYTF.

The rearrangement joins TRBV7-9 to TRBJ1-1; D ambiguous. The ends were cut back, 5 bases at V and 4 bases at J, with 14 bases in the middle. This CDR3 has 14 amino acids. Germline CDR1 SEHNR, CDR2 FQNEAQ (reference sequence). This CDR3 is CASSPSSPSTEAFF. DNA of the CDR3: TGTGCCAGCAGCCCTTCTAGTCCGTCCACTGAAGCTTTCTTT.

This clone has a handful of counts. CDR3 residues: CATSRDGGTEAFF. The CDR3 region has the DNA TGTGCCACCAGCAGAGACGGGGGCACTGAAGCTTTCTTT. V is TRBV15 and J is TRBJ1-1, with D perhaps matching TRBD1 (5 bases). The CDR3 runs to 13 residues. Trimming stripped 0 bases from V and 4 bases from J, with 6 bases between. Germline V lookup: CDR1 LNHNV, CDR2 YYDKDF (reference sequence).

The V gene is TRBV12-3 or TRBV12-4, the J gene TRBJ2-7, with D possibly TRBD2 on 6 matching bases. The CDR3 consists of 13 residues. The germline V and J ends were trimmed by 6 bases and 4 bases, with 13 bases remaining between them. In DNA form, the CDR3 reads TGTGCCAGCAGCTTCGGGGCGGGGTACGAGCAGTACTTC. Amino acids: CASSFGAGYEQYF.

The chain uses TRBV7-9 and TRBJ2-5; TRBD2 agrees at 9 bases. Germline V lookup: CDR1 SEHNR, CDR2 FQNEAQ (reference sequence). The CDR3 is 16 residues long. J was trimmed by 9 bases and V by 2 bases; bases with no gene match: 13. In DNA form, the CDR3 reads TGTGCCAGCAGCTTACGGCGGTCTAGCGGGGAAGAAGCCCAGTACTTC. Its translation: CASSLRRSSGEEAQYF. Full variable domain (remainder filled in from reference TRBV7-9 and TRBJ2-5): DTGVSQNPRHKITKRGQNVTFRCDPISEHNRLYWYRQTLGQGPEFLTYFQNEAQLEKSRLLSDRFSAERPKGSFSTLEIQRTEQGDSAMYLCASSLRRSSGEEAQYFGPGTRLLVL.

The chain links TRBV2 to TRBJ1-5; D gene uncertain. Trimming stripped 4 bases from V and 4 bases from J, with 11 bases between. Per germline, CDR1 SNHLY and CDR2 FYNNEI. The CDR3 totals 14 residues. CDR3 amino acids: CASSAALPNQPQHF. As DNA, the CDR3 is TGTGCCAGCAGTGCCGCGTTACCAAATCAGCCCCAGCATTTT.

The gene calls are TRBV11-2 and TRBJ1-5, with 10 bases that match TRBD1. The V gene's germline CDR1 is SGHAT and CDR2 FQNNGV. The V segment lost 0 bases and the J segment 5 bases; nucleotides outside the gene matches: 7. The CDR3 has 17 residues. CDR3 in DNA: TGTGCCAGCAGCTTAGATCTCGCTGGGACAGGGGATCAGCCCCAGCATTTT. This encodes CASSLDLAGTGDQPQHF. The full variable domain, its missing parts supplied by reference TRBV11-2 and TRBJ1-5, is EAGVAQSPRYKIIEKRQSVAFWCNPISGHATLYWYQQILGQGPKLLIQFQNNGVVDDSQLPKDRFSAERLKGVDSTLKIQPAKLEDSAVYLCASSLDLAGTGDQPQHFGDGTRLSIL.